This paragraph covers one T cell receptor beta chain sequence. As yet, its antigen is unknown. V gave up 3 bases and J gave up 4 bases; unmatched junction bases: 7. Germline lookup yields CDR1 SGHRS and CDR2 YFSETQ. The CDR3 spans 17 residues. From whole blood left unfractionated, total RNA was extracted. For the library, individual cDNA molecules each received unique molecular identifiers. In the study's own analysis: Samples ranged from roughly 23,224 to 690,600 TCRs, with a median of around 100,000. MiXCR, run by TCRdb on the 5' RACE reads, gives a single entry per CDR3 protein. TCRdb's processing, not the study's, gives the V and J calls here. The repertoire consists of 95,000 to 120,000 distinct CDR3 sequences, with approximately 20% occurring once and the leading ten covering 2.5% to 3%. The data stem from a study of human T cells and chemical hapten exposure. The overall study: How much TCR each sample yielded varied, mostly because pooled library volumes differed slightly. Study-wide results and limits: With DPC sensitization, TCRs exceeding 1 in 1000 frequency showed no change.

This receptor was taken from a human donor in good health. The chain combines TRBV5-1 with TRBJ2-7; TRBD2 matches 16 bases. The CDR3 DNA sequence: TGCGCCAGCAGCTCCCCAGGGACTAGCGGGAGGGCGTACGAGCAGTACTTC. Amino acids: CASSSPGTSGRAYEQYF.